This passage covers 7 T cell receptor beta chains from one sample sequenced in a study of beta chain features in type 1 diabetes (dated by TCRdb to 2017 to 2018). Libraries came from the immunoSEQ multiplex PCR assay. The entire isolated RNA was reverse transcribed using the High Capacity cDNA Reverse Transcription Kit, and thus expressed TCRB transcripts were sequenced. Entries here come from immuneACCESS through TCRdb and include only in-frame sequences with V and J called. Some clones fail to appear in such tables; in the studies checked, an unresolved V gene covers under half of the shortfall, and the cause of the remainder is unknown. Within this sample are about 40,000 clones, with 45% to 50% of them counted one time only. The ten largest clones capture approximately 0.67% of the sample. Specimen: central memory CD4+ T cells from blood. These receptors were taken from a woman aged 18-29 years in good health.

The chain joins TRBV5-8 to TRBJ1-4, with 9 bases aligning to TRBD1. Unmatched junction bases numbered 6, after V lost 4 bases and J lost 8 bases. Looked up from germline, CDR1 is SGHTS and CDR2 is YDEGEE. The CDR3 covers 14 residues. DNA for the CDR3: TGTGCCAGCAGCATCGACAGGGGGGACGAAAAACTGTTTTTT. Protein: CASSIDRGDEKLFF.

This rearrangement joins TRBV7-9 to TRBJ2-7; 10 nucleotides align to TRBD1. The J segment lost 5 bases and the V segment lost 3 bases, leaving 7 bases of the junction unmatched. Germline V CDR1 and CDR2: SEHNR, FQNEAQ (reference sequence). The CDR3 is made up of 15 amino acids. The CDR3 bases are TGTGCCAGCAGCTTTAATAGACAGGGGGCGGACGAGCAGTACTTC. Encoded protein: CASSFNRQGADEQYF.

About this clone itself: The same CDR3 arises from other DNA sequences in this sample as well. The chain recombines TRBV4-1 with TRBJ1-2; 7 bases line up with TRBD1. CDR3 length: 14 residues. Germline V gives CDR1 MGHRA, CDR2 YSYEKL. V was pared by 2 bases and J by 4 bases, with 4 bases of the junction left unmatched. The CDR3 region is CASSQPDRSYGYTF. The CDR3 DNA reads as TGCGCCAGCAGCCAACCGGACAGGTCCTATGGCTACACCTTC.

The V and J genes are TRBV11-2 and TRBJ2-1; 11 bases agree with TRBD2. Per the germline V gene, CDR1 is SGHAT and CDR2 is FQNNGV. The J segment lost 7 bases and the V segment lost 6 bases, leaving 2 bases of the junction unmatched. The length of the CDR3 is 13 residues. The chain's CDR3 is CASRGLAGNEQFF. The CDR3, as DNA: TGTGCCAGCAGAGGACTAGCGGGTAATGAGCAGTTCTTC.

The chain links TRBV10-2 to TRBJ2-7; tentative D call: TRBD2 (5 bases). This CDR3 region has 13 residues. The germline CDR1 and CDR2 sequences are WSHSY and SAAADI. Trimming stripped 7 bases from V and 1 base from J, with 11 bases between. The CDR3 protein is CASTPRGSYEQYF. CDR3 bases: TGCGCCAGCACTCCCCGGGGTTCCTACGAGCAGTACTTC.

This chain joins TRBV18 and TRBJ2-1, with a possible D match to TRBD2 (6 bases). The CDR3 covers 15 residues. Trimming pared 3 bases from V and 4 bases from J, leaving 13 bases between. CDR1 KGHSH and CDR2 LQKENI come from the germline V gene. The CDR3 DNA is TGTGCCAGCTCACCCTCCGGGAGCAGATACAATGAGCAGTTCTTC. Protein product: CASSPSGSRYNEQFF.

This rearrangement joins TRBV5-5 to TRBJ1-5; 7 bases map to TRBD1. V lost 4 bases, J lost 3 bases, and 7 bases stayed unmatched. CDR3 length equals 15 residues. Germline V gene sequence: CDR1 SGHKS, CDR2 YYEKEE (reference sequence). CDR3 nucleotide sequence: TGTGCCAGCAGCAGCTCCGGGACAGTCAATCAGCCCCAGCATTTT. Translation gives CASSSSGTVNQPQHF. Full variable domain (missing parts from reference TRBV5-5 and TRBJ1-5): DAGVTQSPTHLIKTRGQQVTLRCSPISGHKSVSWYQQVLGQGPQFIFQYYEKEERGRGNFPDRFSARQFPNYSSELNVNALLLGDSALYLCASSSSGTVNQPQHFGDGTRLSIL.